A selection of T cell receptor beta chains follows, all from one sample in a study of T cells expressing NK-cell markers. Following a re-call of the 5' RACE reads, TCRdb has one entry per CDR3 protein and lacks DNA. This table lists approximately 380,000 distinct CDR3 sequences. The specimen sequenced was blood T cells: a sorted CD56 or NKG2C T cell subset, CD4+ or CD8+ T cells, or bulk PBMC T cells (not recorded which). The receptor set was obtained from a man between 18 and 69 years old in good health. Both conserved end residues are part of each CDR3. Each record gives: V gene, J gene, CDR3 length, CDR3 protein.

>TRBV5-1|TRBJ2-2|16
CASSSGTGANTGELFF
>TRBV6-5|TRBJ1-4|16
CASSYSNRREREKLFF
>TRBV18|TRBJ2-1|14
CASSPNSASTEQFF
>TRBV6-2/TRBV6-3|TRBJ2-7|14
CASSSVTVVYEQYF
>TRBV3-1|TRBJ1-2|14
CASSLRGLQNGYTF
>TRBV6-1|TRBJ1-6|17
CASQPHAYGEGYSPLHF
>TRBV5-1|TRBJ2-1|17
CASSLAIRGGPYNEQFF
>TRBV15|TRBJ2-3|15
CATSRRLAGTDTQYF
>TRBV7-2|TRBJ2-7|14
CASSLARTSPEQYF
>TRBV12-3/TRBV12-4|TRBJ1-2|15
CASSRGLRANYGYTF
>TRBV5-1|TRBJ1-6|17
CASSTGGASSYNSPLHF
>TRBV6-5|TRBJ2-3|16
CASSRRGQGIADTQYF
>TRBV4-2|TRBJ2-3|20
CASSPRVLAGPDSSTDTQYF
>TRBV16|TRBJ2-7|17
CASSRTDGIITTYEQYF
>TRBV11-2|TRBJ2-5|17
CASSRTGGSLYQETQYF
>TRBV11-1|TRBJ1-6|18
CASSSLRTDSSYNSPLHF
>TRBV19|TRBJ1-2|12
CASSTRFYGYTF
>TRBV12-3/TRBV12-4|TRBJ2-2|16
CASSLLGRGRTGELFF
>TRBV7-8|TRBJ1-1|15
CASSYIVGSRTEAFF
>TRBV5-1|TRBJ1-1|18
CASSSTPAGTGGHTEAFF
>TRBV5-1|TRBJ2-1|14
CASSDRQRTNEQFF
>TRBV12-3/TRBV12-4|TRBJ1-1|14
CASSLWQGDTEAFF
>TRBV7-2|TRBJ2-7|14
CASSPGGLAAEQYF
>TRBV5-1|TRBJ2-3|14
CASSLRPSTDTQYF
>TRBV10-3|TRBJ2-5|12
CAISEEAETQYF
>TRBV10-3|TRBJ2-6|15
CAIRAGNSGANVLTF
>TRBV11-2|TRBJ1-2|14
CASSFEVLSRGYTF
>TRBV27|TRBJ1-5|15
CASSARTGRDQPQHF